This T cell receptor beta chain was captured by sequencing in a study of regulatory T cells in long-lasting Graves disease. As for the study in general: For under 3 months, newly diagnosed Graves' patients had been taking antithyroid drugs.

Study conclusions and caveats: Patients with persistent disease showed a bias toward TRBV28, TRBJ1-2 and TRBJ2-5.

This CDR3 comprises 14 residues. The J segment lost 4 bases and the V segment lost 4 bases, leaving 8 bases of the junction unmatched. Germline CDR1 and CDR2: SQVTM and ANQGSEA. On this clonotype: No antigen is known for it.

Construction of the TCR beta libraries employed iRepertoire HTBI primers in conjunction with Arm-PCR of CDR3 regions. In TCRdb, the multiplex PCR reads were re-called with MiXCR into one record per CDR3 protein. The sample holds more than 400,000 distinct CDR3 sequences, about 17% seen once. Indicated time point: newly diagnosed GD, antithyroid drugs for less than 3 months. The TCR library was made from RNA that had been extracted from PBMCs in TRIzol. The data were also submitted as part of a second study, on T cells in Graves' hyperthyroidism and ophthalmopathy. That source reports: Subjects aged 18 to 65 presented with newly diagnosed hyperthyroidism of less than 2 months' duration. The TCR CDR3 first-round RT-PCR relied on the HTBI primer set.

The sequence came from a man aged 35-49 years with Graves disease. Sequencing used peripheral blood mononuclear cells (PBMCs), obtained at new diagnosis, from a patient treated with antithyroid drugs. The chain couples TRBV29-1 to TRBJ2-7, with TRBD1 matching over 9 bases. In DNA form, the CDR3 reads TGCAGCGTTGTGCCGGGACAGGGTGGATACGAGCAGTACTTC. Its translation: CSVVPGQGGYEQYF.